This T cell receptor (beta chain) was sequenced during a study of T-cell memory formation after mild COVID-19. About the study: Largely, the TCR clusters proved donor specific.

This clonotype was seen ten or more times. The antigen is unknown. From the 5' RACE reads, TCRdb called clonotypes with MiXCR, one entry per CDR3 protein. The top ten clones hold around 2% of a sample with 200,000 or so distinct CDR3 sequences, 16% of them seen once. Whole-study findings and limits: Second-wave clones that peaked on day 37 lacked confirmed SARS-CoV-2 specificity. Whereas later expanders leaned CD4+, clones contracting day 15 to 85 showed a balanced CD4/CD8 makeup. Clones that contracted clustered mainly in CM and EM if CD4+ and in EMRA if CD8+.

V trimming: 6 bases; J trimming: 0 bases; junction bases outside the gene matches: 11. This CDR3 has 18 residues. The rearrangement links TRBV12-3 or TRBV12-4 to TRBJ2-7, with TRBD2 identical over 13 bases. The sequencing input was PBMCs or a T cell subset sorted from them (not recorded which). This receptor was taken from an adult woman who had mild COVID-19 (a few samples of this study predate the infection). Cell type and time point are not known. The CDR3 loop reads CASSLRTSGRGPSYEQYF. DNA for the CDR3: TGTGCCAGCAGCTTACGGACTAGCGGGAGAGGCCCCTCCTACGAGCAGTACTTC.